The 13 T cell receptor beta chains below were found in one sample sequenced in a study of control samples from healthy donors and cancer patients. Here immunoSEQ multiplex PCR was the method, and the copy in TCRdb shows in-frame clones only, minus some. The sample lists about 160,000 clones, over 95% occurring once. Sequences were obtained from blood. These receptors all stem from a woman aged 30 to 39 in good health.

DNA for the CDR3: TGTGCCTGGAGTCAAAGTTACCGAGGGGACTATGGCTACACCTTC. Residues: CAWSQSYRGDYGYTF. This chain connects TRBV30 to TRBJ1-2; D is possibly TRBD1 (5 bases). The ends were cut back, 2 bases at V and 3 bases at J, with 16 bases in the middle. There are 15 residues in the CDR3. Germline-derived CDR1 and CDR2 are GTSNPN and SVGIG (reference sequence). Supplemented by reference TRBV30 and TRBJ1-2, the full variable domain reads SQTIHQWPATLVQPVGSPLSLECTVEGTSNPNLYWYRQAAGRGLQLLFYSVGIGQISSEVPQNLSASRPQDRQFILSSKKLLLSDSGFYLCAWSQSYRGDYGYTFGSGTRLTVV.

V usage is TRBV5-1 and J usage is TRBJ1-2; tentatively, D is TRBD1 (6 bases). The CDR3 covers 15 residues. Per the germline V gene, CDR1 is SGHRS and CDR2 is YFSETQ. The V end was cut by 4 bases, the J end by 7 bases, with 20 bases between. CDR3 region: CASSDPYYRAAGYTF. The CDR3 coding sequence is TGCGCCAGCAGCGACCCATATTACAGGGCAGCTGGCTACACCTTC.

The chain is built from TRBV4-2 and TRBJ1-2; D ambiguous. Looked up from germline, CDR1 is LGHNA and CDR2 is YNFKEQ. This CDR3 has 13 amino acids. V lost 0 bases and J 4 bases, leaving 6 bases between the germline ends. The CDR3, as DNA: TGTGCCAGCAGCCAAGAGAGGAGCTATGGCTACACCTTC. This encodes CASSQERSYGYTF.

V gene TRBV28 combines with J gene TRBJ1-1; 7 nucleotides line up with TRBD1. The CDR3 totals 17 residues. Germline trimming cut 1 base from V and 3 bases from J; bases unmatched to any gene: 11. In germline, CDR1 is MDHEN, CDR2 SYDVKM. The CDR3 spells CASSLSGEGAGDTEAFF. CDR3 DNA sequence: TGTGCCAGCAGTTTATCGGGCGAGGGGGCTGGGGACACTGAAGCTTTCTTT. The entire variable domain, with the rest obtained from reference TRBV28 and TRBJ1-1, is as follows: DVKVTQSSRYLVKRTGEKVFLECVQDMDHENMFWYRQDPGLGLRLIYFSYDVKMKEKGDIPEGYSVSREKKERFSLILESASTNQTSMYLCASSLSGEGAGDTEAFFGQGTRLTVV.

This clone was recorded once. The V call is TRBV5-6, the J call TRBJ2-5; D not resolved. V dropped 4 bases and J dropped 2 bases, with 15 bases sitting between them. The CDR3 totals 15 residues. CDR1 and CDR2 from the germline V gene are SGHDT and YYEEEE. DNA of the CDR3: TGTGCCAGCAGCCCTGGAATTGCGATACAAGAGACCCAGTACTTC. This translates into CASSPGIAIQETQYF.

The V and J genes are TRBV30 and TRBJ2-5, with D tentatively TRBD2 (6 bases). Deletions cut 1 base from V and 2 bases from J, with 8 bases between. The CDR3 sequence is 13 residues long. Germline loops: CDR1 GTSNPN, CDR2 SVGIG (reference sequence). As DNA, the CDR3 is TGTGCCTGGAGTGCCGGGACTCAAGAGACCCAGTACTTC. This translates into CAWSAGTQETQYF.

This rearrangement joins TRBV7-8 to TRBJ2-5; 13 positions match TRBD2. With 4 bases clipped from V and 8 bases from J, the junction kept 13 bases outside the gene matches. Germline loops: CDR1 SGHVS, CDR2 FQNEAQ. This CDR3 spans 17 amino acids. The CDR3 DNA reads TGTGCCAGCAGCTCTTCCGGGACTAGCGGGGCTACAGGAACCCAGTACTTC. Its translation is CASSSSGTSGATGTQYF.

This chain joins TRBV5-1 and TRBJ2-3; D is ambiguous. The V gene's germline CDR1 is SGHRS and CDR2 YFSETQ. The V end was cut by 0 bases, the J end by 0 bases, with 8 bases between. This CDR3 is 15 amino acids long. CDR3 amino acids: CASSLVVTSTDTQYF. The CDR3, as DNA: TGCGCCAGCAGCTTGGTCGTGACTAGCACAGATACGCAGTATTTT.

This chain connects TRBV24-1 to TRBJ2-5; D gene unclear. V lost 0 bases and J 5 bases, leaving 3 bases between the germline ends. Germline values: CDR1 KGHDR, CDR2 SFDVKD. The CDR3 is made up of 12 amino acids. The CDR3 loop is CATSDLTETQYF. In DNA, the CDR3 is TGTGCCACCAGTGATTTGACGGAGACCCAGTACTTC.

The V and J genes are TRBV7-2 and TRBJ1-1, with 8 bases fitting TRBD1. Germline V CDR1 and CDR2: SGHTA, FQGNSA. This CDR3 spans 14 amino acids. With V trimmed by 2 bases and J by 4 bases, 3 bases remained unmatched. In nucleotides, the CDR3 is TGTGCCAGCAGCTTAAACAGGGGGACCACTGAAGCTTTCTTT. This encodes CASSLNRGTTEAFF. The entire variable domain, with the rest obtained from reference TRBV7-2 and TRBJ1-1, is as follows: GAGVSQSPSNKVTEKGKDVELRCDPISGHTALYWYRQSLGQGLEFLIYFQGNSAPDKSGLPSDRFSAERTGGSVSTLTIQRTQQEDSAVYLCASSLNRGTTEAFFGQGTRLTVV.

The rearrangement joins TRBV15 to TRBJ1-1, with 8 positions matching TRBD1. Germline CDR1 LNHNV, CDR2 YYDKDF (reference sequence). The length of the CDR3 is 14 residues. With V trimmed by 6 bases and J by 5 bases, 8 bases remained unmatched. CDR3 sequence reads: CATRGQGSMTEAFF. The CDR3 bases are TGTGCCACCAGAGGACAGGGTTCGATGACTGAAGCTTTCTTT.

Written as DNA, the CDR3 is TGTGCTAGTGGTAGGGGACTAGTGAACACCGGGGAGCTGTTTTTT. It encodes CASGRGLVNTGELFF. The J gene is TRBJ2-2, the V gene TRBV12-5, with 8 bases lining up with TRBD2. Germline V lookup: CDR1 LGHNT, CDR2 FRNRAP. This CDR3 spans 15 amino acids. J lost 1 base, V lost 5 bases, and 3 bases had no gene match.

The chain joins TRBV27 to TRBJ2-2; D not resolved. The ends were cut back, 6 bases at V and 0 bases at J, with 8 bases in the middle. The CDR3 covers 14 residues. From germline, CDR1 is MNHEY and CDR2 SMNVEV (reference sequence). The CDR3 DNA follows: TGTGCCAGCAGGACTTCCTCGAACACCGGGGAGCTGTTTTTT. This codes for CASRTSSNTGELFF.